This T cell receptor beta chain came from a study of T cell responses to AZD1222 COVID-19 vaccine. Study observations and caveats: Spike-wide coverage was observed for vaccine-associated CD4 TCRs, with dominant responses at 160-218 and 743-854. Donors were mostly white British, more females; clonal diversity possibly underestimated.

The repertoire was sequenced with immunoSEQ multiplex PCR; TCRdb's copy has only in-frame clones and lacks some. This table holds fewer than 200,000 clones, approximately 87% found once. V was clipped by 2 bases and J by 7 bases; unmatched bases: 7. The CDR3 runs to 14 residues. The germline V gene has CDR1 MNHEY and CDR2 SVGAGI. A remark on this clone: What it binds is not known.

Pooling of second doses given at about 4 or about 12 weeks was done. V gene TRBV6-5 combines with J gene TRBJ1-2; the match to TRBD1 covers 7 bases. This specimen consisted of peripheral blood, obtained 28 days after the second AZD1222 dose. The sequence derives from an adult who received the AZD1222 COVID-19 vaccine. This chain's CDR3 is CASSYGGTVSGYTF. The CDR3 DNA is TGTGCCAGCAGTTACGGGGGGACAGTTAGTGGCTACACCTTC.